The T cell receptor (beta chain) under discussion was sequenced for a study of beta chain features in type 1 diabetes (dated by TCRdb to the late 2010s). About the full investigation: Patients and healthy donors did not differ in mean age, gender distribution, total cell number or subset yield. A total of approximately 100,000,000 sorted cells were examined across all samples, and the number of cells per subset was strongly correlated with RNA yield. The study compared TCRB repertoires of sorted circulating CD4+ T cell subsets between recently diagnosed type 1 diabetes patients and matched healthy donors. Regulatory and stem cell-like memory subsets were obtained from only 8 patients and about 8 healthy donors, while naive and central memory subsets were obtained from all 28 donors. The research as a whole found: Because the HLA sub-analyses included only small numbers of individuals, any influence of HLA type on TCRB rearrangement was left unresolved. In all four CD4+ subsets, TCRB CDR3 length was moderately but significantly shorter in type 1 diabetes patients. Because cDNA rather than genomic DNA was sequenced, highly expressing activated cells could have been over-represented, although no difference in activation and CD3 levels was found between groups. Shorter templates might be favored by PCR, yet because patient and control samples were amplified and corrected together, any such skew would affect both groups equally. Fewer insertions and more nucleotide deletions at VDJ recombination sites were observed in patients with type 1 diabetes, implying thymic rearrangement abnormalities. Naive, central memory and regulatory TCRB repertoires appeared to be more similar among patients than among healthy donors.

All of the isolated RNA was reverse transcribed with the High Capacity cDNA Reverse Transcription Kit, so expressed TCRB transcripts were sequenced. Deep immunoSEQ sequencing was applied to naive, central memory and regulatory T cell samples, giving an average of approximately 4 million total reads per sample. Sorted cells were lysed in RLT buffer, and RNA was extracted using DNase-treated RNeasy Micro or Mini kits according to cell number. Each cell subset was processed separately to prevent cross-contamination, with patient and healthy donor samples processed together. The immunoSEQ multiplex PCR was used to amplify TCRB sequences from cDNA, yielding 87-bp fragments that span the CDR3 region. Amplicons were sequenced on the Illumina HiSeq platform. Per the authors' processing: PCR bias was corrected computationally using synthetic template baselines, and reads within Hamming distance 2 were collapsed, with unmergeable singletons discarded. By aligning reads against IMGT, V, D and J genes, CDR3 length, and insertions or deletions at six rearrangement sites were assigned. Clonotype counts were normalized to sorted cell number within each subset before computing true diversity and Gini coefficients with the tcR R package. Repertoire sharing was quantified using the overlap coefficient calculated on TCRB nucleotide sequences. Out-of-frame TCRB sequences from naive cells were analyzed as a proxy for the pre-selection repertoire. The table was pulled from immuneACCESS by TCRdb, which kept in-frame rearrangements only. Such tables lose some clones; where checked, under half of the loss comes from unresolved V genes, and the rest has no known cause. The DNA gave D and trimming, while V, J and clone size come from that table. Here the sample has 240,000 or so clones; roughly 21% occur a single time. 0.028% of the sample comes from the top ten.

Including the terminal cysteine and phenylalanine, the CDR3 comprises 14 residues. Only the CDR3 portion is preserved as DNA: 42 bases, with reading frame beginning at the first base. Trimming removed 0 bases from V and 6 bases from J, leaving 11 bases between the germline ends. CDR1 and CDR2 were assigned from the germline V gene as SGDLS and YYNGEE. In its sample, this clone was seen a few times. Its antigen has not been determined. Base qualities are not provided; no much larger clone lies one nucleotide away. Each donor gave one peripheral blood draw, averaging approximately 110 mL, which was collected into heparinised tubes. Using a panel that included CD45RO, CCR7, CD25, CD127, CD95 and CD27, naive, central memory, regulatory and stem cell-like memory CD4+ T cells were sorted on a BD FACSAria II. A purity above 95% was achieved for all sorted populations. PBMCs were isolated right away by Lymphoprep density gradient centrifugation and were stained directly, without culture. To minimize batch effects, samples were stained and sorted in pairs, one healthy donor with one patient per experiment.

The sequence derives from a woman in her thirties or forties with type 1 diabetes. Material: naive CD4+ T cells from blood. The cell subset or site tag for this specimen amounts to: true naive CD4+ T cells. The sequence joins TRBV9 to TRBJ2-3, with the D segment identity uncertain. The CDR3 in this case is CASSVVHRSDTQYF. The nucleotides are TGTGCCAGCAGCGTAGTCCACAGATCGGATACGCAGTATTTT.